This T cell receptor beta chain was identified in a study of CD8 T cells in Susac syndrome. Reverse transcription of about 0.45 to 1 ug RNA was carried out with random hexamers. Via MiXCR, TCRdb re-called the immunoSEQ multiplex PCR reads, giving one row per CDR3 protein. The sample shows roughly 400,000 distinct CDR3 sequences, about 85% of them seen only once. Germline V gene lookup returns CDR1 LNHDA and CDR2 SQIVND (reference sequence). This CDR3 comprises 15 residues. Trimming left V 10 bases short and J 5 bases short, with 23 bases between. Negative isolation yielded the CD8+ and CD4+ T cells, while FACS enriched the TEMRA cells.

V and J are TRBV19 and TRBJ1-1; possible D gene TRBD1, 6 bases. The clonotype comes from a human donor with multiple sclerosis. The specimen was CD8+ T cells from PBMCs. The CDR3 DNA is TGTGCCATCTCGCCTTTTGGGGGCGTTAATACTGAAGCTTTCTTT. This gives the protein CAISPFGGVNTEAFF.